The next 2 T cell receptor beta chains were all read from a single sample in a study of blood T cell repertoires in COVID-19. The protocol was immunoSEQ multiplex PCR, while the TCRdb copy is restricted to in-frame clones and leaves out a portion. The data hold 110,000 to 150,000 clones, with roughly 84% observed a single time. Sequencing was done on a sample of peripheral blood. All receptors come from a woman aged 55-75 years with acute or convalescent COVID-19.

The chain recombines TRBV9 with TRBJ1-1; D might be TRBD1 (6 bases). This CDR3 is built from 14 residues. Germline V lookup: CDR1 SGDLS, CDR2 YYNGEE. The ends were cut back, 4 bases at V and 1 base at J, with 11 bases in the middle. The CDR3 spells CASSPRQENTEAFF. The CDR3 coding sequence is TGTGCCAGCAGCCCACGACAGGAGAACACTGAAGCTTTCTTT.

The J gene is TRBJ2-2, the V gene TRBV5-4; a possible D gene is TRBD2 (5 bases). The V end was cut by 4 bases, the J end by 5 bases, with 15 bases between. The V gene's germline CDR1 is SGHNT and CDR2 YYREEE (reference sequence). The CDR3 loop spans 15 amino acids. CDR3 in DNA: TGTGCCAGCAGCCCGACTAACGGACTTACCGGGGAGCTGTTTTTT. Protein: CASSPTNGLTGELFF.